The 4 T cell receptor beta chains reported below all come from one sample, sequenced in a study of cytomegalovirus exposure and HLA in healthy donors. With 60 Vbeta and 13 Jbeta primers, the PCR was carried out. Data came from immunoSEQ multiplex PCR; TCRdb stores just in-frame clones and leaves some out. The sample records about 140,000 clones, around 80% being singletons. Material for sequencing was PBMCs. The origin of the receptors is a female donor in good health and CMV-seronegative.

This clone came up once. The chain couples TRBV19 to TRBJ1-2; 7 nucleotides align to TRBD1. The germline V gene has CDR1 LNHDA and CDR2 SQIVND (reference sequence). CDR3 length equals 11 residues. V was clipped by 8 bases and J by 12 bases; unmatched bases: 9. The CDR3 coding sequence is TGTGCCAGTGGACAGGCCTCCCTCGACACCTTC. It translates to CASGQASLDTF.

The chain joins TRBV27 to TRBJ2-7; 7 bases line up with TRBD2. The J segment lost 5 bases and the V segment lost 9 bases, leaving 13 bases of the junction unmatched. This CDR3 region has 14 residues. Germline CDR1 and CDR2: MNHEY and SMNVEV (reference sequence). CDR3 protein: CASGEGLVSHEQYF. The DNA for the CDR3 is TGTGCCAGTGGGGAAGGACTAGTGTCCCACGAGCAGTACTTC.

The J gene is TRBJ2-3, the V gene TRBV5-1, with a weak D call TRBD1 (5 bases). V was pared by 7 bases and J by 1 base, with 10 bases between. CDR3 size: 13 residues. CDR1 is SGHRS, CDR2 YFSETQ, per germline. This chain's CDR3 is CASSREGTDTQYF. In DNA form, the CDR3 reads TGCGCCAGCTCCAGGGAAGGCACAGATACGCAGTATTTT. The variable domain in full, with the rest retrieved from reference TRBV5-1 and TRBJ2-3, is KAGVTQTPRYLIKTRGQQVTLSCSPISGHRSVSWYQQTPGQGLQFLFEYFSETQRNKGNFPGRFSGRQFSNSRSEMNVSTLELGDSALYLCASSREGTDTQYFGPGTRLTVL.

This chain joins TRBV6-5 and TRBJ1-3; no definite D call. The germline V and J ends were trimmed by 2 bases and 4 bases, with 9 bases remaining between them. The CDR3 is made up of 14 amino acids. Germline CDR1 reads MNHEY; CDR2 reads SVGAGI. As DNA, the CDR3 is TGTGCCAGCAGTTACGAAGGGAGGGGAAACACCATATATTTT. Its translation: CASSYEGRGNTIYF.